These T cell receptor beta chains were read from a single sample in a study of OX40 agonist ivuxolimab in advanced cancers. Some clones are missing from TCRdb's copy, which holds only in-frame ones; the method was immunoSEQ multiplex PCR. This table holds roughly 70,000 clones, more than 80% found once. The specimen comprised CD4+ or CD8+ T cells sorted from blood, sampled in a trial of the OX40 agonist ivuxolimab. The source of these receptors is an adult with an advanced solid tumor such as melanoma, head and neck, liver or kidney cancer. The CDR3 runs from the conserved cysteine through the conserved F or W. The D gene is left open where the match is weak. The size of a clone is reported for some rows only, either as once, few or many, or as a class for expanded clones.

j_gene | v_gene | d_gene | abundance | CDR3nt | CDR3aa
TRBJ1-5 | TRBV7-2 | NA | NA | TGTGCCAGCAGCACCGATAGCAATCAGCCCCAGCATTTT | CASSTDSNQPQHF
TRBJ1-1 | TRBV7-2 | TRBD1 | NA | TGTGCCAGCAGCTTCTTGACAGGGTCAGGTGGTGAAGCTTTCTTT | CASSFLTGSGGEAFF
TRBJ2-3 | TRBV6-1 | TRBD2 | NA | TGTGCCAGCAGTGGCCCGGGAGGGGGTCCGGCAGATACGCAGTATTTT | CASSGPGGGPADTQYF
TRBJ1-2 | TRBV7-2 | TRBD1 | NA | TGTGCCAGCAGCCGGGACAGGGGGCTCTCATATGGCTACACCTTC | CASSRDRGLSYGYTF
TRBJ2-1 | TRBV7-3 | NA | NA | TGTGCCAGCAGCCCCGGGACTCCCGGGTACTACAATGAGCAGTTCTTC | CASSPGTPGYYNEQFF
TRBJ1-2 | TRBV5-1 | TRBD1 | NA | TGCGCCAGCAGCGAACAGGGGGTTCGTACTAACTATGGCTACACCTTC | CASSEQGVRTNYGYTF
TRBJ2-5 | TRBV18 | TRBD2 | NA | TGTGCCAGCTCTCGCGGGACTAGCGGGGTAGAGACCCAGTACTTC | CASSRGTSGVETQYF
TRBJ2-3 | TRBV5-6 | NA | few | TGTGCCAGCTTAGCTTGGATGTTGGATACGCAGTATTTT | CASLAWMLDTQYF
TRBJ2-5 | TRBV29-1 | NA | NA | TGCAGCGTTGAAGATGGCGGGGAGACCCAGTACTTC | CSVEDGGETQYF
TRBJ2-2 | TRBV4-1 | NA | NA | TGCGCCAGCAGCCATGCTAAATCGAACACCGGGGAGCTGTTTTTT | CASSHAKSNTGELFF
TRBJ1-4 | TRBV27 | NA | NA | TGTGCCAGCAGTTTGGGGGGGAGTGAAAAACTGTTTTTT | CASSLGGSEKLFF
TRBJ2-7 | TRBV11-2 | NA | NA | TGTGCCAGCAGCGTATTAGACTTGTCCCGCGAGCAGTACTTC | CASSVLDLSREQYF
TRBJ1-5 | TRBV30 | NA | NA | TGTGCCTGGAGTCCCCGTGGCAATCAGCCCCAGCATTTT | CAWSPRGNQPQHF
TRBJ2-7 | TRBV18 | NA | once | TGTGCCAGCTCACCACCATTGTCCTACGAGCAGTACTTC | CASSPPLSYEQYF
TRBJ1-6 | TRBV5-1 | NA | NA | TGCGCCAGCAGCTTGGGAACGAATAATTCACCCCTCCACTTT | CASSLGTNNSPLHF